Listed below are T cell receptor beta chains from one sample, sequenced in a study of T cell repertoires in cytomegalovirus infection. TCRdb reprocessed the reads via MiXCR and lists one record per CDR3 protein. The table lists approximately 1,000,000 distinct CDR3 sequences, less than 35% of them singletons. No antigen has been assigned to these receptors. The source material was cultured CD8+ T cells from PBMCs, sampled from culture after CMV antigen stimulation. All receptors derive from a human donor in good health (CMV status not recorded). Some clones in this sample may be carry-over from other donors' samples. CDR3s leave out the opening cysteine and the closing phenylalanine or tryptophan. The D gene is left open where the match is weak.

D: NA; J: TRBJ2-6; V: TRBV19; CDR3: ASSIAPQLSGANVLT
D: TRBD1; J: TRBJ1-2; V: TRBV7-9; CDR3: AGRGTGANRKGYT
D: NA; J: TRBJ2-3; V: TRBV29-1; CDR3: SVEDPAGESTDTQY
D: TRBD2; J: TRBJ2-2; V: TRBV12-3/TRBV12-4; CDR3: ASKRGRNTGELF
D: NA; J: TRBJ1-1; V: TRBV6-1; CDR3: ASREREGGTEAF
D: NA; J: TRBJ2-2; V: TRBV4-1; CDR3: ASSDKAGELF
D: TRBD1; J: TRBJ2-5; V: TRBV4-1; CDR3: ASRVTGGETQY
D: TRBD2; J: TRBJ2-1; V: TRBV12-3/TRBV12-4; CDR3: ASSPPNGGSDNEQF
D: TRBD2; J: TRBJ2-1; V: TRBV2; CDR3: ASSDDALAGGRARGQF
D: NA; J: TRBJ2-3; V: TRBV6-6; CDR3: ASSYGGSTDTQY
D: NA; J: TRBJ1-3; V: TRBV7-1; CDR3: ASSQGAAHSGNTIY
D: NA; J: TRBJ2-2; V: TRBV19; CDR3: ASSTLAGTSNTGELF
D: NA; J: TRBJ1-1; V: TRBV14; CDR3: ASSQLDQGWDTEAF
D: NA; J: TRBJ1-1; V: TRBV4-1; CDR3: ASSQTGRNTEAF
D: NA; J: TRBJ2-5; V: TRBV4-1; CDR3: ASSHRMSGWETQY
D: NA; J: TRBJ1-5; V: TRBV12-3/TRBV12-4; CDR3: ASSLTSRGNQPQH
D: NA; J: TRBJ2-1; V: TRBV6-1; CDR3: ASGLSSYNEQF
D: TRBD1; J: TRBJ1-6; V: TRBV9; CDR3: ASSVTTGEDSPLH
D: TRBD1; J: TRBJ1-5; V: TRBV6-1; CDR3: ASQPEDRDYQPQH
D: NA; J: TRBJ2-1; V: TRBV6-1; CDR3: ASSFALGYNEQF
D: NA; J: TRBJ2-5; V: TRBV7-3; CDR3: VSSPVGGAGETQY
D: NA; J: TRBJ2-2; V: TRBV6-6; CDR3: ASEGRPGELF
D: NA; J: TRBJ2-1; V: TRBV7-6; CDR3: ASSLLANGVDEQF
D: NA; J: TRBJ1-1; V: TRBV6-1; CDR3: ASSGPTEAF
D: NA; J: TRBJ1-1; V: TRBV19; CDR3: ASCQLGLGNTEAF
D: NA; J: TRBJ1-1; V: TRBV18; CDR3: ASSPPAGMNTEAF
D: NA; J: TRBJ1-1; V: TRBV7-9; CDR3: ASSLALGRENTEAF
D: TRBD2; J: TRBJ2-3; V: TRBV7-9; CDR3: ASIGAGWRTDTQY
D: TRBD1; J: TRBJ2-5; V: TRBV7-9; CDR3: ASSHETGGRETQY
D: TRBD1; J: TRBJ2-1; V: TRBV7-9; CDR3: ASSPPTGQRNNEQF
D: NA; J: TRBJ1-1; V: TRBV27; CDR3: ASLPFGGNTEAF
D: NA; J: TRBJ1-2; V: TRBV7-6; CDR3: TSSLARADGYT
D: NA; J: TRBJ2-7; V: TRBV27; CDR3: ASSFGRGGYEQY
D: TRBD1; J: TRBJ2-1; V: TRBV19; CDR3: ASSTGQRNEQF